Here is one TCR beta chain with its context. The target antigen is unknown. This sample is part of a study of OX40 agonist ivuxolimab in advanced cancers. Study results and caveats: CD4+ and CD8+ blood T cells expanded clonally by week 6 at 0.1 to 3.0 mg/kg. Specificity for antigen went undetermined in the expanded peripheral T cells.

Assay used: immunoSEQ multiplex PCR; TCRdb lists only in-frame clones, some missing. The table shows about 73,000 clones, with more than 85% occurring only once. This specimen consisted of CD4+ or CD8+ T cells sorted from blood, obtained in a trial of the OX40 agonist ivuxolimab. This clonotype was obtained from an adult with an advanced solid tumor such as melanoma, head and neck, liver or kidney cancer.

The CDR3 nucleotides read TGTGCCAGCAGCTGGCTGACAGGGCAGGAGATCTATGGCTACACCTTC. This gives the protein CASSWLTGQEIYGYTF. V usage is TRBV5-6 and J usage is TRBJ1-2, with TRBD1 identical over 7 bases. Trimming removed 3 bases from V and 4 bases from J; junction bases left unmatched: 12. The CDR3 has 16 amino acids. The germline V gene encodes CDR1 SGHDT and CDR2 YYEEEE.